These 28 T cell receptor beta chains share one sample of origin, sequenced in a study of shared T cell receptors in the human thymus. The data were produced by immunoSEQ multiplex PCR, yet TCRdb's version contains in-frame clones alone and is incomplete. Among some 720,000 clones, approximately 87% were seen once, and the ten largest hold 0.01%. These data were likewise used in another study, on human thymus T cells.

The sample consisted of thymocytes. The source of these receptors is a boy less than two years old with a congenital heart defect.

V is TRBV19 and J is TRBJ1-2; no reliable D call. V was pared by 4 bases and J by 4 bases, with 16 bases between. From germline, CDR1 is LNHDA and CDR2 SQIVND (reference sequence). This CDR3 is 15 amino acids long. The CDR3 is CASSTSPTGSYGYTF. CDR3 nucleotides: TGTGCCAGTAGTACCTCCCCGACGGGATCCTATGGCTACACCTTC.

This clone was seen once. The chain is built from TRBV30 and TRBJ1-2; unclear D gene. Germline CDR1 is GTSNPN and CDR2 is SVGIG (reference sequence). The V gene lost 7 bases and the J gene lost 0 bases, with 12 bases spanning the gap. This CDR3 spans 13 amino acids. CDR3 DNA sequence: TGTGCCTCCCCCTCGGGAACTAACTATGGCTACACCTTC. It codes for CASPSGTNYGYTF.

J is TRBJ2-5 and V is TRBV7-9, with D hard to call. Matching the DNA end better, TRBJ2-7 makes the J call doubtful. CDR3 length equals 12 residues. CDR1 SEHNR and CDR2 FQNEAQ come from the germline V gene (reference sequence). CDR3 loop: CASSLNSYEQYF. CDR3 DNA: TGTGCCAGCAGCTTAAACAGCTACGAGCAGTACTTC.

This rearrangement joins TRBV5-6 to TRBJ2-7, with D possibly matching TRBD1 (5 bases). The CDR3 totals 13 residues. Per the germline V gene, CDR1 is SGHDT and CDR2 is YYEEEE. Trimming cost V 0 bases and J 6 bases, with 10 bases left between them. The CDR3 DNA is TGTGCCAGCAGCTTGGGCCAGGGTTCCGAGCAGTACTTC. Translated, it gives CASSLGQGSEQYF.

This clone was counted a single time. The rearrangement uses TRBV27 and TRBJ2-5, with TRBD2 matching 12 bases. Germline V gene data show CDR1 as MNHEY and CDR2 as SMNVEV (reference sequence). The V gene end was trimmed by 5 bases and the J gene end by 0 bases; junction bases not matched to a gene: 13. This CDR3 spans 19 amino acids. This CDR3 reads CASSPPRLAGGQYQETQYF. The CDR3 bases are TGTGCCAGCAGTCCTCCTAGGCTAGCGGGAGGGCAATACCAAGAGACCCAGTACTTC.

This rearrangement joins TRBV4-2 to TRBJ2-7; 9 nucleotides align to TRBD2. Germline V gene sequence: CDR1 LGHNA, CDR2 YNFKEQ. The CDR3 consists of 17 residues. V shed 0 bases, J shed 0 bases, and the junction held 6 bases outside the gene matches. CDR3 residues: CASSQDPGGRASYEQYF. The CDR3 DNA reads as TGTGCCAGCAGCCAAGATCCGGGCGGGAGGGCCTCCTACGAGCAGTACTTC.

This chain uses TRBV15 with TRBJ2-2; the D gene is possibly TRBD1 (6 bases). Deletions cut 5 bases from V and 14 bases from J, with 12 bases between. Looked up from germline, CDR1 is LNHNV and CDR2 is YYDKDF (reference sequence). CDR3 length: 11 residues. This chain's CDR3 is CATSALGQLFF. In nucleotides, the CDR3 is TGTGCCACCAGCGCCCTGGGACAACTGTTTTTT.

The chain joins TRBV7-9 to TRBJ2-7; TRBD2 matches 7 bases. This CDR3 region has 14 residues. Trimming took 5 bases from V and 5 from J; bases not matched to a gene: 9. The germline V gene has CDR1 SEHNR and CDR2 FQNEAQ (reference sequence). The CDR3 loop is CASSPRIGRHEQYF. The CDR3 DNA sequence: TGTGCCAGCAGCCCCCGGATCGGGAGGCACGAGCAGTACTTC.

The V and J genes are TRBV4-2 and TRBJ1-5; 7 bases agree with TRBD1. After removal of 4 bases from V and 3 bases from J, the junction contained 12 bases not matched to a gene. This CDR3 is built from 17 residues. From germline, CDR1 is LGHNA and CDR2 YNFKEQ. CDR3 loop: CASSPSLDGTANQPQHF. The CDR3 DNA reads TGTGCCAGCAGCCCAAGTTTAGATGGGACAGCCAATCAGCCCCAGCATTTT.

This clone occurred once. The chain recombines TRBV4-3 with TRBJ2-3; 13 bases are a match to TRBD2. The CDR3 spans 17 residues. After removal of 1 base from V and 4 bases from J, the junction contained 5 bases not matched to a gene. Germline CDR1 and CDR2: LGHNA and YSLEER. The CDR3 loop reads CASSQALAGGSADTQYF. The DNA of the CDR3 is TGCGCCAGCAGCCAAGCACTAGCGGGAGGGAGCGCAGATACGCAGTATTTT.

The rearrangement joins TRBV19 to TRBJ1-5, with a possible D match to TRBD1 (6 bases). Germline CDR1 LNHDA, CDR2 SQIVND (reference sequence). Trimming stripped 10 bases from V and 6 bases from J, with 13 bases between. The CDR3 has 12 residues. CDR3 DNA sequence: TGTGCCACCGCGACAGGCGGTCAGCCCCAGCATTTT. Its protein product is CATATGGQPQHF.

This clone was found once. The gene calls are TRBV7-9 and TRBJ2-7; 10 bases fit TRBD1. Per the germline V gene, CDR1 is SEHNR and CDR2 is FQNEAQ (reference sequence). The junction had 8 bases not matched to a gene; V was cut back by 5 bases and J by 7 bases. This CDR3 has 14 residues. CDR3 DNA: TGTGCCAGCAGCCCAGGACAGGGGGAAGGAGAGCAGTACTTC. Protein product: CASSPGQGEGEQYF.

The rearrangement joins TRBV28 to TRBJ2-7; the D is unclear. The germline V and J ends were trimmed by 3 bases and 5 bases, with 14 bases remaining between them. This CDR3 is 14 amino acids long. CDR1 MDHEN and CDR2 SYDVKM come from the germline V gene. CDR3 bases: TGTGCCAGCAGTTTTTCAGCGCCAGTTGACGAGCAGTACTTC. As protein: CASSFSAPVDEQYF.

This chain connects TRBV18 to TRBJ2-1; 9 bases are shared with TRBD2. After removal of 5 bases from V and 8 bases from J, the junction contained 19 bases not matched to a gene. The CDR3 is made up of 18 amino acids. Germline values: CDR1 KGHSH, CDR2 LQKENI. The DNA for the CDR3 is TGTGCCAGCTCAGATCACCGCTCACTTAGCGGGAGAGGGGATGAGCAGTTCTTC. Translating it yields CASSDHRSLSGRGDEQFF.

This chain joins TRBV5-6 and TRBJ2-5; 10 bases fit TRBD2. Per germline, CDR1 SGHDT and CDR2 YYEEEE. The ends lost 6 bases at V and 0 bases at J; junction bases unmatched: 2. This CDR3 is built from 14 residues. In DNA form, the CDR3 reads TGTGCCAGCATTCTAGCGGGAGACCAAGAGACCCAGTACTTC. It specifies CASILAGDQETQYF.

The V and J genes are TRBV7-2 and TRBJ2-7, with 7 bases lining up with TRBD2. The CDR3 has 16 amino acids. Germline V CDR1 and CDR2: SGHTA, FQGNSA. J lost 1 base, V lost 3 bases, and 9 bases had no gene match. CDR3 sequence: CASSLGGLEFSYEQYF. CDR3 DNA: TGTGCCAGCAGCTTGGGGGGGTTGGAGTTTTCCTACGAGCAGTACTTC. Based on the CDR3 plus reference TRBV7-2 and TRBJ2-7, the full variable domain is GAGVSQSPSNKVTEKGKDVELRCDPISGHTALYWYRQSLGQGLEFLIYFQGNSAPDKSGLPSDRFSAERTGGSVSTLTIQRTQQEDSAVYLCASSLGGLEFSYEQYFGPGTRLTVT.

Remarks on this clone: The same CDR3 arises from other DNA sequences in this sample as well. The rearrangement uses TRBV9 and TRBJ2-5; no clear D gene. The CDR3 runs to 12 residues. Germline lookup yields CDR1 SGDLS and CDR2 YYNGEE. Trimming shortened V by 0 bases and J by 5 bases, and 5 bases separated the two germline ends. CDR3 amino acids: CASSVAGETQYF. CDR3 DNA: TGTGCCAGCAGCGTAGCCGGGGAGACCCAGTACTTC.

The rearrangement links TRBV7-9 to TRBJ1-1, with D possibly TRBD1 on 6 matching bases. Germline V gene data show CDR1 as SEHNR and CDR2 as FQNEAQ (reference sequence). Trimming cost V 7 bases and J 0 bases, with 9 bases left between them. The CDR3 totals 13 residues. Written as DNA, the CDR3 is TGTGCCAGCACCGGACAGCTGAACACTGAAGCTTTCTTT. Encoded protein: CASTGQLNTEAFF.

This clone has just one count. CDR3 nucleotide sequence: TGTGCCAGCAGCACTGGGCCGCCCACCGGTGGCTACACCTTC. Residues: CASSTGPPTGGYTF. The chain recombines TRBV7-9 with TRBJ1-2; no firm D call. CDR1 and CDR2 (germline): SEHNR, FQNEAQ (reference sequence). This CDR3 is 14 amino acids long. The V end lost 5 bases, the J end lost 7 bases, and 17 bases lay between the germline ends.

A single count supports this clone. The chain couples TRBV6-5 to TRBJ2-1, with 8 bases identical to TRBD2. CDR1 is MNHEY and CDR2 is SVGAGI in the germline V gene. V trimming: 5 bases; J trimming: 10 bases; junction bases outside the gene matches: 7. This CDR3 has 13 amino acids. The DNA of the CDR3 is TGTGCCAGCAGTCGGGGACTAGTGGAGGAGCAGTTCTTC. It translates to CASSRGLVEEQFF.

The V and J genes are TRBV4-2 and TRBJ2-3, with TRBD2 matching 12 bases. With V trimmed by 3 bases and J by 2 bases, 9 bases remained unmatched. The CDR3 has 18 residues. Germline CDR1 is LGHNA and CDR2 is YNFKEQ. CDR3 sequence reads: CASSHSRLAGGYTDTQYF. Here the CDR3 DNA reads TGTGCCAGCAGCCACTCTAGGCTAGCGGGAGGGTACACAGATACGCAGTATTTT.

V usage is TRBV5-1 and J usage is TRBJ1-1; 7 bases are shared with TRBD1. Germline CDR1 reads SGHRS; CDR2 reads YFSETQ. The V segment lost 3 bases and the J segment 1 base; nucleotides outside the gene matches: 3. This CDR3 contains 14 residues. This chain's CDR3 is CASSSGTANTEAFF. CDR3 DNA: TGCGCCAGCAGCTCCGGGACAGCGAACACTGAAGCTTTCTTT. Full variable domain (missing parts from reference TRBV5-1 and TRBJ1-1): KAGVTQTPRYLIKTRGQQVTLSCSPISGHRSVSWYQQTPGQGLQFLFEYFSETQRNKGNFPGRFSGRQFSNSRSEMNVSTLELGDSALYLCASSSGTANTEAFFGQGTRLTVV.

V gene TRBV19 combines with J gene TRBJ1-1, with D perhaps matching TRBD1 (5 bases). The germline V and J ends were trimmed by 7 bases and 4 bases, with 13 bases remaining between them. This CDR3 region has 13 residues. Germline loops: CDR1 LNHDA, CDR2 SQIVND (reference sequence). In DNA form, the CDR3 reads TGTGCCAGTACCGGGGGGTACAGCACTGAAGCTTTCTTT. It codes for CASTGGYSTEAFF.

The chain couples TRBV7-3 to TRBJ2-7, with TRBD2 as a possible D gene (5 bases). The V gene's germline CDR1 is SGHTA and CDR2 FQGTGA. The CDR3 spans 18 residues. With 2 bases removed from V and 2 bases from J, the gap between germline ends came to 22 bases. DNA of the CDR3: TGTGCCAGCAGCTTATCGGGATTAGATCCCGTGCATCCCTACGAGCAGTACTTC. Protein sequence: CASSLSGLDPVHPYEQYF.

V and J are TRBV7-8 and TRBJ2-2, with D possibly TRBD2 on 5 matching bases. With 5 bases removed from V and 4 bases from J, the gap between germline ends came to 14 bases. This CDR3 spans 15 amino acids. Germline CDR1 reads SGHVS; CDR2 reads FQNEAQ. The CDR3 here is CASSDKPRGTGELFF. The DNA of the CDR3 is TGTGCCAGCAGCGACAAGCCCCGGGGCACCGGGGAGCTGTTTTTT.

The chain has TRBV30 and TRBJ1-5; a possible D gene is TRBD1 (5 bases). This CDR3 comprises 14 residues. V lost 3 bases and J 0 bases, leaving 9 bases between the germline ends. In germline, CDR1 is GTSNPN, CDR2 SVGIG (reference sequence). The CDR3 coding sequence is TGTGCCTGGAGCCCAGGGTATAGCAATCAGCCCCAGCATTTT. Its protein is CAWSPGYSNQPQHF.

This chain joins TRBV13 and TRBJ2-7, with a tentative D call TRBD1 (5 bases). Trimming removed 5 bases at V and 4 bases at J, with 18 bases between. The CDR3 is made up of 15 amino acids. Germline-derived CDR1 and CDR2 are PRHDT and FYEKMQ (reference sequence). CDR3: CASSPQAPPFYEQYF. The CDR3 DNA sequence: TGTGCCAGCAGCCCACAGGCCCCTCCTTTTTACGAGCAGTACTTC.

Concerning this clone itself: At the DNA level, this CDR3 is encoded by other sequences in the same sample as well. The chain recombines TRBV5-1 with TRBJ2-3; 13 bases match TRBD2. The ends lost 1 base at V and 6 bases at J; junction bases unmatched: 2. The length of the CDR3 is 15 residues. CDR1 and CDR2 from the germline V gene are SGHRS and YFSETQ. CDR3 protein: CASSLTSGRADTQYF. CDR3 bases: TGCGCCAGCAGCTTGACTAGCGGGAGGGCGGATACGCAGTATTTT.